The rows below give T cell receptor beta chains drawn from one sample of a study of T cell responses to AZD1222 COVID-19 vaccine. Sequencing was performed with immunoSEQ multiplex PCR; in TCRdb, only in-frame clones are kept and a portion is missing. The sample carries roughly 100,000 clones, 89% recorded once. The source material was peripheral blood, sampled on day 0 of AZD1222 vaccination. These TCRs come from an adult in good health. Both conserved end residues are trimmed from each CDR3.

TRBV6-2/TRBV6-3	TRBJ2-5	ASSYGGTPGETQY
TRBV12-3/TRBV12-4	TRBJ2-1	ASSFLNNEQF
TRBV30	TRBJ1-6	AWTQGDNSPLH
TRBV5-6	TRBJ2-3	ASERGLGTDTQY
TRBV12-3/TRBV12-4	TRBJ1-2	ASSFQVNYGYT
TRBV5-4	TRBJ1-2	ASSGGQGHGYT
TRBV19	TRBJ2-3	ASSSLSSGKSTDTQY
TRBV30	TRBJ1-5	AWSVGQPQH
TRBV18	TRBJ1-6	ASSPLGQVDSPLH
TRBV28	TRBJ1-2	ASSLDRAYYGYT
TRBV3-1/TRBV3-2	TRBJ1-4	ASSSWGNEKLF
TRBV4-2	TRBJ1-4	ASSQDLELF
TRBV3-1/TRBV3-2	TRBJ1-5	ASSQDVAGGEGQPQH
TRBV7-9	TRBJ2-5	ASSLERFGSQY
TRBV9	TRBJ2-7	ASSAPGQGYEQY
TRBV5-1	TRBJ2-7	ASSYNDREDEQY
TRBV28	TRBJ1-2	ASSLDRGTGGYT
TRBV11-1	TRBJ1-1	ASSLDRWNTEAF
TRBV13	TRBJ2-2	ASSLGISGELF
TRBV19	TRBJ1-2	ASHIGKGDYGYT
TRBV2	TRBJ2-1	ASSRDRENEQF
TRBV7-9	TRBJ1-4	ASSSRDRGRANEKLF
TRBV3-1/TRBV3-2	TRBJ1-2	ASSQTGGYT
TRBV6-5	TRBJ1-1	ASIQAGDIAEAF
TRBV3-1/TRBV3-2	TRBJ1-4	ASSQTEKLF
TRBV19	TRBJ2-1	ASSYPGTSNNEQF
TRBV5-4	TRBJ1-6	ASSLDRDRVVGTPLH
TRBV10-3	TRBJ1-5	ATAETGYSNQPQH
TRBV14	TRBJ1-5	ASSQGPNQPQH
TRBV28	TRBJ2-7	ASSNRGQSEQY
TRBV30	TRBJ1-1	AWDRFGDTEAF
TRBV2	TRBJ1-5	ASSRSRGNQPQH
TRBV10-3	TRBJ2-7	AISESVGGSDEQY
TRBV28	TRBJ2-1	ASSLGWQGVNEQF
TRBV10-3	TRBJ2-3	AIMAWHNTDTQY
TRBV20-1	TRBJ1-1	SASRSIIEAF